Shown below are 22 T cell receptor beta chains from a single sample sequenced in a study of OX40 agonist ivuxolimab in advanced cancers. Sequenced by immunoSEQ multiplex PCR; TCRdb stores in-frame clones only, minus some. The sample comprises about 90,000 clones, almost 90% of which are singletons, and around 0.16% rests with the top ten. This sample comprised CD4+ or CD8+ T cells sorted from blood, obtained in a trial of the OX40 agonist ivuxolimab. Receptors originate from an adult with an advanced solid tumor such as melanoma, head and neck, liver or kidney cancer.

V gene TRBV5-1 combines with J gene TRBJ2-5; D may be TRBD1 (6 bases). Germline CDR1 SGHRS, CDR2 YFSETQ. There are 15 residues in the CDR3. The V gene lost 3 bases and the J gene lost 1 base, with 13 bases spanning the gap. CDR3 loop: CASSSSQGIQETQYF. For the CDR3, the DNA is TGCGCCAGCAGCTCTTCTCAGGGGATCCAAGAGACCCAGTACTTC.

The chain's CDR3 is CASSHSGLAGAGDTQYF. Written as DNA, the CDR3 is TGTGCCAGCAGCCACTCCGGACTAGCGGGGGCGGGGGATACGCAGTATTTT. The V and J genes are TRBV4-2 and TRBJ2-3; 13 bases map to TRBD2. In germline, CDR1 is LGHNA, CDR2 YNFKEQ. The ends lost 3 bases at V and 6 bases at J; junction bases unmatched: 9. The CDR3 extends over 17 amino acids.

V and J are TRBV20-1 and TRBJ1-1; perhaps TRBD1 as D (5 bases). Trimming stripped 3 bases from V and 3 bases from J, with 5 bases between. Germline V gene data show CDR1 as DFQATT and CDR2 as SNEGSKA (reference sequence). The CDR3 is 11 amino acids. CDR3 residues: CSARGDTEAFF. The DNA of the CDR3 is TGCAGTGCTAGGGGGGACACTGAAGCTTTCTTT.

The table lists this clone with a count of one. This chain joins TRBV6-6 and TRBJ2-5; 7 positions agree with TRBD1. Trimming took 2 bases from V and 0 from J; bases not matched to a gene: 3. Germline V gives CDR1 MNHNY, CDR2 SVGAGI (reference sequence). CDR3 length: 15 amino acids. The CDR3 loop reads CASSYRGRNQETQYF. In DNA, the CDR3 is TGTGCCAGCAGTTACAGGGGGCGTAACCAAGAGACCCAGTACTTC.

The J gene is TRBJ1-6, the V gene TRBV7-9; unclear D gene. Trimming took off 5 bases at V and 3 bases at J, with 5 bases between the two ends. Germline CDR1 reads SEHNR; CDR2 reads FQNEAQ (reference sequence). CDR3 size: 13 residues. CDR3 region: CASSQNYNSPLHF. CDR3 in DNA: TGTGCCAGCAGCCAAAACTATAATTCACCCCTCCACTTT.

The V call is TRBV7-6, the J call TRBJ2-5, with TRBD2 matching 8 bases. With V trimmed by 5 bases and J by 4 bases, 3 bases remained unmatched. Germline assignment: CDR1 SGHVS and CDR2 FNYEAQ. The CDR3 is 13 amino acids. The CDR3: CASSPGLVETQYF. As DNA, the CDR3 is TGTGCCAGCAGCCCGGGACTAGTAGAGACCCAGTACTTC.

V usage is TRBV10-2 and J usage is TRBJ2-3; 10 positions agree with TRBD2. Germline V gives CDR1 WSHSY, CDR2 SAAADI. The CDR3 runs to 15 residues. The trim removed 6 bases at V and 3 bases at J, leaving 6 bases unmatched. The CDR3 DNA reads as TGCGCCAGCAGAGTTAGCGGGAGGTATACAGATACGCAGTATTTT. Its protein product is CASRVSGRYTDTQYF.

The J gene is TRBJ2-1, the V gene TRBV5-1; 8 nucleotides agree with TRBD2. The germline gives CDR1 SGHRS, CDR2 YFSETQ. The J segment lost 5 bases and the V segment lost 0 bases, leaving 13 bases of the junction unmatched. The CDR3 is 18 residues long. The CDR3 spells CASSLGHWRREAHNEQFF. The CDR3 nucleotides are TGCGCCAGCAGCTTGGGTCACTGGCGGCGGGAGGCCCACAATGAGCAGTTCTTC.

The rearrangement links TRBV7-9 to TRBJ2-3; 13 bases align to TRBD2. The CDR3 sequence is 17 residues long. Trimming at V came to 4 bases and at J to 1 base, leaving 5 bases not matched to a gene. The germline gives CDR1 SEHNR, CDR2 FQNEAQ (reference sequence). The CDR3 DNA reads TGTGCCAGCAGCTCTTACGGGACTAGCGGGGGCACAGATACGCAGTATTTT. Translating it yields CASSSYGTSGGTDTQYF.

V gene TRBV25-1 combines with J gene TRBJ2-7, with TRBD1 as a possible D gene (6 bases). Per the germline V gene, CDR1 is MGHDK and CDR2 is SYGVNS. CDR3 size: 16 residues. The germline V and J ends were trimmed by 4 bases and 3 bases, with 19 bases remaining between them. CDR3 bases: TGTGCCAGCAGTGTCACAGGGTCCGGTAGGGACTACGAGCAGTACTTC. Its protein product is CASSVTGSGRDYEQYF.

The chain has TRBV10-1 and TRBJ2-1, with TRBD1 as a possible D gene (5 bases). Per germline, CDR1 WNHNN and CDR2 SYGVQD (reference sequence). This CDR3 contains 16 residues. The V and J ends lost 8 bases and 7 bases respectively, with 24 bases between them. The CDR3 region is CASARTLGPGYNEQFF. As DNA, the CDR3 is TGCGCCAGCGCGAGGACACTCGGTCCCGGTTATAATGAGCAGTTCTTC.

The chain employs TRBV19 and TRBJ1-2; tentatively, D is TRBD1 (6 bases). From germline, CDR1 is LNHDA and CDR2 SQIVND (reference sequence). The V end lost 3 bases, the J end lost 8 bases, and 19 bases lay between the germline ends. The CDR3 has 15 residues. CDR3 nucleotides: TGTGCCAGTAGTATTGGGGGCAGGACTTCGACGGGCTACACCTTC. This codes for CASSIGGRTSTGYTF.

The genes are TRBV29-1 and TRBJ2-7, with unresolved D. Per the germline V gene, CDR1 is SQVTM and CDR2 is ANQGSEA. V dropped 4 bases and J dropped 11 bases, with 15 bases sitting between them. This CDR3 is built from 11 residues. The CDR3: CSVVIWPEEYF. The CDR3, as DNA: TGCAGCGTTGTTATCTGGCCAGAGGAGTACTTC.

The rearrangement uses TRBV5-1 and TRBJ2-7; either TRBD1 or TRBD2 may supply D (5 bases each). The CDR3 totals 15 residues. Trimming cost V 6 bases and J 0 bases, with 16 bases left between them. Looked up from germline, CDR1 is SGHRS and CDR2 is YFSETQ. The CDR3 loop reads CASTLAPGTSYEQYF. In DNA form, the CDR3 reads TGCGCCAGCACCCTGGCCCCAGGGACCTCCTACGAGCAGTACTTC.

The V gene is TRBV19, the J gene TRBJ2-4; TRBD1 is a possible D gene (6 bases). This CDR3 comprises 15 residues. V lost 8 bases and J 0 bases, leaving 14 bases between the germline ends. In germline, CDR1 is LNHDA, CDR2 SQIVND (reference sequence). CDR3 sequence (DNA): TGTGCCAGTGGTTCAGGGGCTCTAGCCAAAAACATTCAGTACTTC. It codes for CASGSGALAKNIQYF.

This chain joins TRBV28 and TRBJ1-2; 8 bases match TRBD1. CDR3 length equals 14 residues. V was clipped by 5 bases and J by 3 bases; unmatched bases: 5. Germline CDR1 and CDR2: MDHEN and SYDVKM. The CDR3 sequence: CASSALRGHYGYTF. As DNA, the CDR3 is TGTGCCAGCAGTGCCCTCAGGGGGCACTATGGCTACACCTTC.

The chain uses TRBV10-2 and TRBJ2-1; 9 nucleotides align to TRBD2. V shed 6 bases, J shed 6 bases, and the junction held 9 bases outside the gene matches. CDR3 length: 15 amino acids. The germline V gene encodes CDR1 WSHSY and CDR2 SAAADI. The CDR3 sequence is CASRVAGVFSNEQFF. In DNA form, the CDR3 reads TGCGCCAGCAGGGTAGCGGGAGTCTTTTCCAATGAGCAGTTCTTC.

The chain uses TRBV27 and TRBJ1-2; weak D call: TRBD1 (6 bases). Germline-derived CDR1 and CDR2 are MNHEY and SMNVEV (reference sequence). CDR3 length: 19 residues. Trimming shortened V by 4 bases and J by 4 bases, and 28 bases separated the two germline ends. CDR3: CASSSTGSARDGGAYGYTF. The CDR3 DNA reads TGTGCCAGCAGTTCCACAGGGTCGGCGAGGGACGGGGGGGCCTATGGCTACACCTTC.

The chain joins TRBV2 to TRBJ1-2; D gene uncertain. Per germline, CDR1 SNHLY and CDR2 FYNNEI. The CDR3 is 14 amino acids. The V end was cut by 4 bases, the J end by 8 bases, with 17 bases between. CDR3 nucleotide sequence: TGTGCCAGCAGTGTTCAGATCGGGCGGCGGGGCTACACCTTC. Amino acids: CASSVQIGRRGYTF.

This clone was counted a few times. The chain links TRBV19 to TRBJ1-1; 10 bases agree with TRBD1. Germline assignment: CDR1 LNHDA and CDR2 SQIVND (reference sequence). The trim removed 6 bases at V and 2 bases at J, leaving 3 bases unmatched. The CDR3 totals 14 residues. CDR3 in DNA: TGTGCCAGTAGGGGACAGGGGCTAAACACTGAAGCTTTCTTT. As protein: CASRGQGLNTEAFF.

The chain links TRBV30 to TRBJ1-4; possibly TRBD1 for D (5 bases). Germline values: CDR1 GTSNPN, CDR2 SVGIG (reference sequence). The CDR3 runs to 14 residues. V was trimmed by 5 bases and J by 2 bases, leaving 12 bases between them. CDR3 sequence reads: CAWGQGATNEKLFF. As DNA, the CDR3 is TGTGCCTGGGGGCAGGGTGCGACTAATGAAAAACTGTTTTTT.

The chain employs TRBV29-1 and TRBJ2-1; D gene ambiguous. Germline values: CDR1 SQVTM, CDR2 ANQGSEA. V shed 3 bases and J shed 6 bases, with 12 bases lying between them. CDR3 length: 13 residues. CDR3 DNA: TGCAGCGTTGATGGGGAATTCGGCAATGAGCAGTTCTTC. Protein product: CSVDGEFGNEQFF.